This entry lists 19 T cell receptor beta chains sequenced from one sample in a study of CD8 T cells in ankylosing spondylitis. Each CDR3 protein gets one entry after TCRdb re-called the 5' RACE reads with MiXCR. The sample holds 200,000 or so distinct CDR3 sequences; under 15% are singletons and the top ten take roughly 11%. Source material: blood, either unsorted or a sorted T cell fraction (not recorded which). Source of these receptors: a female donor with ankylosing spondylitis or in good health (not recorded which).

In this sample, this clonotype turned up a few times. As DNA, the CDR3 is TGCGCCAGCAGAGGGTTGTCGGACACTGAAGCTTTCTTT. Protein: CASRGLSDTEAFF. The chain employs TRBV5-1 and TRBJ1-1; D not resolved. Trimming took off 5 bases at V and 3 bases at J, with 11 bases between the two ends. Germline lookup yields CDR1 SGHRS and CDR2 YFSETQ. The CDR3 runs to 13 residues.

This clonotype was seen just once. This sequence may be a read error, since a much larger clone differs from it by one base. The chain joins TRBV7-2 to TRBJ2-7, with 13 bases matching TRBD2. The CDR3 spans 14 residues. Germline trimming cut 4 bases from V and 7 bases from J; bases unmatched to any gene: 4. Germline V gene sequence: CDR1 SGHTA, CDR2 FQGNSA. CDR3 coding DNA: TGTACCAGCAGCTCGACTAGCGGGAGGCTTGAGCAGTACTTC. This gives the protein CTSSSTSGRLEQYF.

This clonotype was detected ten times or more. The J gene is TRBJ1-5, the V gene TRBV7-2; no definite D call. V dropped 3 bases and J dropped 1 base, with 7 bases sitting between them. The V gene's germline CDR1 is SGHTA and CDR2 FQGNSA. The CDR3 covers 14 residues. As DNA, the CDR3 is TGTGCCAGCAGCTTCGATCTAAGCAATCAGCCCCAGCATTTT. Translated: CASSFDLSNQPQHF. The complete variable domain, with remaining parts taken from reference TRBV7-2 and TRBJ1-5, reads GAGVSQSPSNKVTEKGKDVELRCDPISGHTALYWYRQSLGQGLEFLIYFQGNSAPDKSGLPSDRFSAERTGGSVSTLTIQRTQQEDSAVYLCASSFDLSNQPQHFGDGTRLSIL.

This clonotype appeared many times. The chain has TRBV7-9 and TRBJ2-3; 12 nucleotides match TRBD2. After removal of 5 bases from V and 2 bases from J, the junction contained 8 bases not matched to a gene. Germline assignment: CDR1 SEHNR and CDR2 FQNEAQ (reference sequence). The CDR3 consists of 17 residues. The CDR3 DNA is TGTGCCAGCAGCAACCTACTAGCGGGAGGAAACACAGATACGCAGTATTTT. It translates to CASSNLLAGGNTDTQYF.

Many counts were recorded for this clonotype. CDR3 nucleotide sequence: TGTGCCAGCAGTTCCGGACTAGCGGGGAGCACAGATACGCAGTATTTT. It encodes CASSSGLAGSTDTQYF. The chain couples TRBV2 to TRBJ2-3, with 12 bases aligning to TRBD2. Trimming cost V 5 bases and J 0 bases; bases outside gene matches: 3. CDR3 length: 16 residues. Looked up from germline, CDR1 is SNHLY and CDR2 is FYNNEI.

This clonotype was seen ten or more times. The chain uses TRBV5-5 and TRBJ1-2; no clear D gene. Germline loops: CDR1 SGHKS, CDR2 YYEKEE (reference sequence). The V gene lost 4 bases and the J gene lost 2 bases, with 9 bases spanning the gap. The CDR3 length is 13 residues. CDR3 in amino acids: CASSLAQNYGYTF. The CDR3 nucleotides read TGTGCCAGCAGCCTGGCCCAGAACTATGGCTACACCTTC.

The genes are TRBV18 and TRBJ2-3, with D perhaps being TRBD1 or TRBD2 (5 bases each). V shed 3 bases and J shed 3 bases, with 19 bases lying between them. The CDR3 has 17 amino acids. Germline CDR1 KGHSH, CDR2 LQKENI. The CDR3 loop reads CASSPLRAGEGTDTQYF. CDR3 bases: TGTGCCAGCTCACCCTTGAGGGCAGGCGAGGGGACAGATACGCAGTATTTT.

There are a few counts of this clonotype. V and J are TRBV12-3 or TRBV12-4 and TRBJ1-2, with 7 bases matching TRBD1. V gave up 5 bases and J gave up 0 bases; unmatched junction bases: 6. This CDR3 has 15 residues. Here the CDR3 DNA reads TGTGCCAGCAGTGGGGGACAGCGATCTAACTATGGCTACACCTTC. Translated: CASSGGQRSNYGYTF.

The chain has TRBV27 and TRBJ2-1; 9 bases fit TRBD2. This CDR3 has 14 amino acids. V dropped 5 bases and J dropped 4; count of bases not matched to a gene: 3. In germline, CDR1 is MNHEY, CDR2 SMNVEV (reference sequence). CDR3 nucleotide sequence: TGTGCCAGCAGTGGAACTAGCGGGTACAATGAGCAGTTCTTC. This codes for CASSGTSGYNEQFF.

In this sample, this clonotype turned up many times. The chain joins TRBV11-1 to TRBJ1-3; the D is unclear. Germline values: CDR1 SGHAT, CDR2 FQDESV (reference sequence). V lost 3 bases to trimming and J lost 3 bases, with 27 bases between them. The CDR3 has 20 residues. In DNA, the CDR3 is TGTGCCAGCAGCTTCCCGGACCCCCTTCCCCAGGACGTCCGTGGAAACACCATATATTTT. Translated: CASSFPDPLPQDVRGNTIYF.

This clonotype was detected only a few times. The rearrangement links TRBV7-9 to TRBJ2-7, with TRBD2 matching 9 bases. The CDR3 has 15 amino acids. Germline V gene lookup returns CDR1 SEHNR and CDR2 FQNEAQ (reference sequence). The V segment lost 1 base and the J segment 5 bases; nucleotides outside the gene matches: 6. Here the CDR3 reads CASSLVRGRAHEQYF. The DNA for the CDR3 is TGTGCCAGCAGCTTAGTGCGCGGGAGGGCCCACGAGCAGTACTTC.

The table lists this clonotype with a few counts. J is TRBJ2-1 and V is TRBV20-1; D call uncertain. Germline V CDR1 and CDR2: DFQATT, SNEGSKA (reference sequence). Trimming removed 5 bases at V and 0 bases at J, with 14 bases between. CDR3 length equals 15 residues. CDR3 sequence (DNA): TGCAGTGCTTTAGCAGTAGTGGGCTCCTACAATGAGCAGTTCTTC. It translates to CSALAVVGSYNEQFF.

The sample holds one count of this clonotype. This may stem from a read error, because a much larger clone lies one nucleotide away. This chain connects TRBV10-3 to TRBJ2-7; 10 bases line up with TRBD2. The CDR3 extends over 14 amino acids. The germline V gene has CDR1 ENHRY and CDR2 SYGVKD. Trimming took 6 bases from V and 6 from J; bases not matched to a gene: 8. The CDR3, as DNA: TGTGCCATCAGACCTCAACTAGCGGGAACCGAGCAGTACTTC. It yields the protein CAIRPQLAGTEQYF.

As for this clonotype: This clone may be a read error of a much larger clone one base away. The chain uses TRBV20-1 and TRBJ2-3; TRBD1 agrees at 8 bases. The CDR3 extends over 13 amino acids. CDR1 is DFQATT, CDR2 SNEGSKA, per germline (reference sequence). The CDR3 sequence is CSASITGGDAQYF. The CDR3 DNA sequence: TGCAGTGCTAGCATTACAGGGGGAGATGCGCAGTATTTT.

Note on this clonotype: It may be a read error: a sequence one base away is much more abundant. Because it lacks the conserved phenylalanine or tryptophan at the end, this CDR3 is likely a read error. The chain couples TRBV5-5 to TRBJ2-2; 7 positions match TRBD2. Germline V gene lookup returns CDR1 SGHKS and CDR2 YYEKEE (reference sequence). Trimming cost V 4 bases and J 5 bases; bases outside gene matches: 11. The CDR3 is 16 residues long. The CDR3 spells CASSLFAGVGTGELFL. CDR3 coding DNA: TGTGCCAGCAGCCTTTTTGCGGGAGTAGGAACCGGGGAGCTGTTTCTT.

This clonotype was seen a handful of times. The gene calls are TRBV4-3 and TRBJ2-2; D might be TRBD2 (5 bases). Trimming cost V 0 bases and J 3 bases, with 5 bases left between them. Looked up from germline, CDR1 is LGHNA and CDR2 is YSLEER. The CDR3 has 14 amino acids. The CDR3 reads CASSQDSDTGELFF. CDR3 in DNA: TGCGCCAGCAGCCAAGATAGCGACACCGGGGAGCTGTTTTTT.

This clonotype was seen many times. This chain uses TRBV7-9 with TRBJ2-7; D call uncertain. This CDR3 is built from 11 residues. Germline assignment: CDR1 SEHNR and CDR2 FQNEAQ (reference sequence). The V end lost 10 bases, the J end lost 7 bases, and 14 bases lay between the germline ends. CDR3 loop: CATLGLREQYF. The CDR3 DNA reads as TGTGCCACATTGGGGTTACGGGAGCAGTACTTC.

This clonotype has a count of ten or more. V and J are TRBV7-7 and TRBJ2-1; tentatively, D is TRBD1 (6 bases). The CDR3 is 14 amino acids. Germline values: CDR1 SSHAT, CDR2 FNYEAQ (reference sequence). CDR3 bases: TGTGCTAGCTCATTGGACGGCACAGGGAATGAGCAGTTCTTC. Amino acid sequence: CASSLDGTGNEQFF.

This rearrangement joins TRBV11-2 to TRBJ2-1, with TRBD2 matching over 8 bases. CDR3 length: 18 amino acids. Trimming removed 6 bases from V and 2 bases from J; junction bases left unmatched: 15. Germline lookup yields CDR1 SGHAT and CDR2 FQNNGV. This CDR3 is CASSPSVLAGPPYNEQFF. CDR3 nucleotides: TGTGCCAGCAGTCCTTCGGTGCTAGCGGGCCCTCCCTACAATGAGCAGTTCTTC.